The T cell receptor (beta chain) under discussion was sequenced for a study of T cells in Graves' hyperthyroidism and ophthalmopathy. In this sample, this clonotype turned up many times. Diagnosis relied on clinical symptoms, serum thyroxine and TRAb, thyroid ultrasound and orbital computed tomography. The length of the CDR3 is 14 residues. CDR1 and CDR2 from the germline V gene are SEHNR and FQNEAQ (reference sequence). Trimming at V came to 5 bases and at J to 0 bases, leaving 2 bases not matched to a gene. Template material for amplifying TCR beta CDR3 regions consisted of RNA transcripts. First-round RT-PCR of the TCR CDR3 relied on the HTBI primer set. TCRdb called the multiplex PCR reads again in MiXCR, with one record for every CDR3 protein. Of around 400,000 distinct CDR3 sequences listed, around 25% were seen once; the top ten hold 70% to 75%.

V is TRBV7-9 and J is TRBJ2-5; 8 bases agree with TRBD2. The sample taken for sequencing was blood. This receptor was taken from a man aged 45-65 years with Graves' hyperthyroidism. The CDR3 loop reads CASSVSGNQETQYF. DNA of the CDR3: TGTGCCAGCAGCGTTAGCGGGAACCAAGAGACCCAGTACTTC.